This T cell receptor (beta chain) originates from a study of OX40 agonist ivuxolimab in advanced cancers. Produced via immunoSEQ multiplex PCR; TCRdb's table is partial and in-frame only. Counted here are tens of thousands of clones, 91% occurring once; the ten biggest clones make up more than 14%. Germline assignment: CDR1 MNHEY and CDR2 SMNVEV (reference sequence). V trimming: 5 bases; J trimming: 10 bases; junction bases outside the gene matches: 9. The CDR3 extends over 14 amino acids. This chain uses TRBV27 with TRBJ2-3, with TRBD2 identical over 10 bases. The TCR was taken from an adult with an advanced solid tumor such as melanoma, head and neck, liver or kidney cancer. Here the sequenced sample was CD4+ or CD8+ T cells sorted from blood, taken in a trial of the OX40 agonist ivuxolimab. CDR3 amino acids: CASSGVGTSVPQYF. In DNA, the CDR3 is TGTGCCAGCAGTGGGGTTGGGACTAGCGTGCCGCAGTATTTT.